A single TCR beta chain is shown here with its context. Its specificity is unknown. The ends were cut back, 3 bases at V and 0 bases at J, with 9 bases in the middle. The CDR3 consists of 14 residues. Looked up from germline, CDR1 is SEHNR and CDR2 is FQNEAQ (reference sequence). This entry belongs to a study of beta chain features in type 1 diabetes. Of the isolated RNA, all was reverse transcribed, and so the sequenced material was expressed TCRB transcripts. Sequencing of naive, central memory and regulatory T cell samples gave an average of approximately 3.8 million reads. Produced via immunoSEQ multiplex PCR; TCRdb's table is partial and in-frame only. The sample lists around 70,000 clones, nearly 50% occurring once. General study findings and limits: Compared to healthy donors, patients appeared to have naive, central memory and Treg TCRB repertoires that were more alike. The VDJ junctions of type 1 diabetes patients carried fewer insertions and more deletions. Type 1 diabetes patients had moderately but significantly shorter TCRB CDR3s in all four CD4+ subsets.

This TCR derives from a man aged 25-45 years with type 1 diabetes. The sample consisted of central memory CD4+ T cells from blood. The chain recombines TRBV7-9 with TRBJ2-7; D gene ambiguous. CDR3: CASSFSGNSYEQYF. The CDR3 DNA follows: TGTGCCAGCAGCTTCTCAGGAAACTCCTACGAGCAGTACTTC.